This T cell receptor beta chain was sequenced during a study of shared clonotypes between healthy human individuals. The study, taken as a whole, reports: Donors were few, which limited the genetic and exposure-history diversity represented.

Approximately 91 million PBMCs supplied genomic DNA for unsorted samples. The CDR3 has 16 residues. Trimming took 0 bases from V and 0 from J; bases not matched to a gene: 0. From germline, CDR1 is LGHNA and CDR2 YSLEER. The genomic DNA of each subset was split evenly across several immunoSEQ plates. Sequenced by immunoSEQ multiplex PCR; TCRdb stores in-frame clones only, minus some. Of about 480,000 clones in the sample, less than 85% were seen once. This clone was picked up a small number of times. Its antigen is still unknown. The chain recombines TRBV4-3 with TRBJ2-1; the match to TRBD2 covers 9 bases. The TCR sequence derives from a woman aged 40-49 years in good health. Some clones in this sample may be carry-over from other donors' samples. The source material was PBMCs. The CDR3 region has the DNA TGCGCCAGCAGCCAAGAGACTAGCGGCTCCTACAATGAGCAGTTCTTC. Its translation: CASSQETSGSYNEQFF.